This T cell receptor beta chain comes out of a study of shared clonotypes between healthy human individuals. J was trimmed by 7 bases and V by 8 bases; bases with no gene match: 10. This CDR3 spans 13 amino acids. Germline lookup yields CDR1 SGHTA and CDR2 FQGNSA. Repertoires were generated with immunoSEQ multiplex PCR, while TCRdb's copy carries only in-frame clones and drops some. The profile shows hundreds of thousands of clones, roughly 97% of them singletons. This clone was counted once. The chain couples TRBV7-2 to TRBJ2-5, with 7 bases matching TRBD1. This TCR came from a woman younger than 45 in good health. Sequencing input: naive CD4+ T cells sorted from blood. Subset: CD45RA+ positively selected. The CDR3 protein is CASLSGGKGTQYF. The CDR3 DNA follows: TGTGCCAGCTTATCAGGGGGAAAGGGGACCCAGTACTTC.